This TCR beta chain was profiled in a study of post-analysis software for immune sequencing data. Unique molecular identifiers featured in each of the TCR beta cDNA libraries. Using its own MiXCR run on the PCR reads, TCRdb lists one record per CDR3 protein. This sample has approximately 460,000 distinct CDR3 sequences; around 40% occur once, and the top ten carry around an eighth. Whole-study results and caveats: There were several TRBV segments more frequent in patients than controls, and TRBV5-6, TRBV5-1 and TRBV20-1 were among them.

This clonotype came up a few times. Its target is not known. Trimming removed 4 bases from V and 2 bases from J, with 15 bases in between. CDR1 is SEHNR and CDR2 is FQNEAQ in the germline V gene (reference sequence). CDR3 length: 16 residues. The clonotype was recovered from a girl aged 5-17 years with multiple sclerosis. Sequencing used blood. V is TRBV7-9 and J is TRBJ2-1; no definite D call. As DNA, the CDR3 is TGTGCCAGCAGCTCGTTAATATACGCCCCCTACAATGAGCAGTTCTTC. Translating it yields CASSSLIYAPYNEQFF.